This T cell receptor (beta chain) stems from a study of tumor-infiltrating lymphocytes in primary liver carcinoma. General study results and limits: Unsorted bulk sampling ruled out any CD4+ versus CD8+ repertoire comparison. Less overlap was seen in tumor-adjacent and tumor-blood pairs than in tumor region pairs.

Constant-region priming of approximately 0.55 ug total RNA yielded TCR beta cDNA. Slightly modified ARM-PCR, run as three nested multiplex PCR rounds, produced the TCR beta libraries. Use of TRBV1-TRBV30 forward primers with a C-beta reverse primer characterized the first two PCR rounds, which lasted around 11 cycles each. A single record per CDR3 protein comes from TCRdb applying MiXCR to the multiplex PCR reads. This table has 300,000 to 350,000 distinct CDR3 sequences, around 60% appearing once. CDR1 is MNHNY, CDR2 SVGAGI, per germline (reference sequence). The CDR3 extends over 16 amino acids. With 0 bases removed from V and 2 bases from J, the gap between germline ends came to 14 bases. About this clonotype itself: Its antigen is not known.

Germline DNA was also extracted, while the blood RNA originated from unsorted whole blood. Enrolled patients were chronically infected with HBV and treatment-naive. The chain has TRBV6-6 and TRBJ2-7; no definite D call. The TCR was taken from a man aged 40-55 years with primary liver carcinoma and hepatitis B virus infection. Source material: peripheral blood. CDR3 coding DNA: TGTGCCAGCAGTTACTCGAGATCGGACCCCACCTACGAGCAGTACTTC. Its protein is CASSYSRSDPTYEQYF.